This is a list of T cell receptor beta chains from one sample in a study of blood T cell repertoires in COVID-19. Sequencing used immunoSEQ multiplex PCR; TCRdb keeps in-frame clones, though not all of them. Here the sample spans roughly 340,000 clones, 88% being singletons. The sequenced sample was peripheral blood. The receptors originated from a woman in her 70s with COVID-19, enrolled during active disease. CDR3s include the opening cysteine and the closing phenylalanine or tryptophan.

CDR3aa: CSAGQGDRYTF; j_gene: TRBJ1-2; len: 11; v_gene: TRBV29-1
CDR3aa: CASSFNPGGVGETQYF; j_gene: TRBJ2-5; len: 16; v_gene: TRBV7-7
CDR3aa: CASSLADTGELFF; j_gene: TRBJ2-2; len: 13; v_gene: TRBV13
CDR3aa: CASGAETQYF; j_gene: TRBJ2-5; len: 10; v_gene: TRBV2
CDR3aa: CASSSGAGGPYEQYF; j_gene: TRBJ2-7; len: 15; v_gene: TRBV5-1
CDR3aa: CASSPLAGGPTDTQYF; j_gene: TRBJ2-3; len: 16; v_gene: TRBV7-2
CDR3aa: CASSQSGGTEAFF; j_gene: TRBJ1-1; len: 13; v_gene: TRBV23-1
CDR3aa: CASSRSGQGSYEQYF; j_gene: TRBJ2-7; len: 15; v_gene: TRBV6-5
CDR3aa: CASTRTSGGAETGELFF; j_gene: TRBJ2-2; len: 17; v_gene: TRBV9
CDR3aa: CASSPGQYTGELFF; j_gene: TRBJ2-2; len: 14; v_gene: TRBV5-1
CDR3aa: CASSVVGGSNQPQHF; j_gene: TRBJ1-5; len: 15; v_gene: TRBV2
CDR3aa: CASSPTGNEKLFF; j_gene: TRBJ1-4; len: 13; v_gene: TRBV4-2
CDR3aa: CASSIWTGGPPDTQYF; j_gene: TRBJ2-3; len: 16; v_gene: TRBV19
CDR3aa: CASTSPLGGNSPLHF; j_gene: TRBJ1-6; len: 15; v_gene: TRBV6-5
CDR3aa: CASSLVAATDTQYF; j_gene: TRBJ2-3; len: 14; v_gene: TRBV5-1
CDR3aa: CASSAGSGVEAFF; j_gene: TRBJ1-1; len: 13; v_gene: TRBV5-1
CDR3aa: CASSWLGLAHNEQFF; j_gene: TRBJ2-1; len: 15; v_gene: TRBV5-6
CDR3aa: CASSPPGGAWGYTF; j_gene: TRBJ1-2; len: 14; v_gene: TRBV27
CDR3aa: CASMPGGTGELFF; j_gene: TRBJ2-2; len: 13; v_gene: TRBV12-3/TRBV12-4
CDR3aa: CASSQGTGWTGELFF; j_gene: TRBJ2-2; len: 15; v_gene: TRBV3-1/TRBV3-2
CDR3aa: CASSPNPGTQGYGYTF; j_gene: TRBJ1-2; len: 16; v_gene: TRBV5-1
CDR3aa: CATSDSGDPLYEQYF; j_gene: TRBJ2-7; len: 15; v_gene: TRBV24-1
CDR3aa: CASSLGLARLNF; j_gene: TRBJ1-2; len: 12; v_gene: TRBV13
CDR3aa: CASSLGQGVAGELFF; j_gene: TRBJ2-2; len: 15; v_gene: TRBV5-1
CDR3aa: CAISESNNYEQYF; j_gene: TRBJ2-7; len: 13; v_gene: TRBV10-3
CDR3aa: CASSVGGYNSPLHF; j_gene: TRBJ1-6; len: 14; v_gene: TRBV9
CDR3aa: CATSDLGTSGGPYNEQFF; j_gene: TRBJ2-1; len: 18; v_gene: TRBV24-1
CDR3aa: CASSPRQDGAEAFF; j_gene: TRBJ1-1; len: 14; v_gene: TRBV5-1
CDR3aa: CASSLGQGRETQYF; j_gene: TRBJ2-5; len: 14; v_gene: TRBV2
CDR3aa: CASSSKEGASPLHF; j_gene: TRBJ1-6; len: 14; v_gene: TRBV18
CDR3aa: CSVAGTGGSEDNYGYTF; j_gene: TRBJ1-2; len: 17; v_gene: TRBV29-1
CDR3aa: CASSQRGQGALDSPLHF; j_gene: TRBJ1-6; len: 17; v_gene: TRBV3-1/TRBV3-2
CDR3aa: CAERGLTINEQFF; j_gene: TRBJ2-1; len: 13; v_gene: TRBV3-1/TRBV3-2
CDR3aa: CSASPGGLGMNTEAFF; j_gene: TRBJ1-1; len: 16; v_gene: TRBV20-1
CDR3aa: CASSPLEGQPQHF; j_gene: TRBJ1-5; len: 13; v_gene: TRBV18
CDR3aa: CASSHFQGSYNSPLHF; j_gene: TRBJ1-6; len: 16; v_gene: TRBV11-1
CDR3aa: CASAFPFQVEQYF; j_gene: TRBJ2-7; len: 13; v_gene: TRBV7-2
CDR3aa: CATPSGRNTEAFF; j_gene: TRBJ1-1; len: 13; v_gene: TRBV12-5
CDR3aa: CASSESMGGGGDTQYF; j_gene: TRBJ2-3; len: 16; v_gene: TRBV10-2
CDR3aa: CSVEGLAVTDTQYF; j_gene: TRBJ2-3; len: 14; v_gene: TRBV29-1
CDR3aa: CASSLGQTPHEQYF; j_gene: TRBJ2-7; len: 14; v_gene: TRBV21-1
CDR3aa: CASSLESSSQPQHF; j_gene: TRBJ1-5; len: 14; v_gene: TRBV5-1
CDR3aa: CASSLEGGGGYTF; j_gene: TRBJ1-2; len: 13; v_gene: TRBV5-6
CDR3aa: CASSYSDREYEQYF; j_gene: TRBJ2-7; len: 14; v_gene: TRBV6-5
CDR3aa: CASSVNRVETQYF; j_gene: TRBJ2-5; len: 13; v_gene: TRBV7-2
CDR3aa: CASSLFSGGPNYLELAEAFF; j_gene: TRBJ1-1; len: 20; v_gene: TRBV5-1
CDR3aa: CASRNSGGNTGELFF; j_gene: TRBJ2-2; len: 15; v_gene: TRBV5-4
CDR3aa: CASAGQGDQPQHF; j_gene: TRBJ1-5; len: 13; v_gene: TRBV2
CDR3aa: CSVWTGWDQPQHF; j_gene: TRBJ1-5; len: 13; v_gene: TRBV29-1
CDR3aa: CASSITGGSNQPQHF; j_gene: TRBJ1-5; len: 15; v_gene: TRBV19
CDR3aa: CASSLDVGAQHF; j_gene: TRBJ1-5; len: 12; v_gene: TRBV7-9
CDR3aa: CASTASAQGFEAFF; j_gene: TRBJ1-1; len: 14; v_gene: TRBV9
CDR3aa: CAIRPGLAQSDTQYF; j_gene: TRBJ2-3; len: 15; v_gene: TRBV10-3
CDR3aa: CASSSLGGLAGTGELFF; j_gene: TRBJ2-2; len: 17; v_gene: TRBV27
CDR3aa: CASSLEGSYNSPLHF; j_gene: TRBJ1-6; len: 15; v_gene: TRBV5-1
CDR3aa: CASSIRESANEKLFF; j_gene: TRBJ1-4; len: 15; v_gene: TRBV19
CDR3aa: CASGQGGNTEAFF; j_gene: TRBJ1-1; len: 13; v_gene: TRBV9
CDR3aa: CASSGYSGGLYNEQFF; j_gene: TRBJ2-1; len: 16; v_gene: TRBV28